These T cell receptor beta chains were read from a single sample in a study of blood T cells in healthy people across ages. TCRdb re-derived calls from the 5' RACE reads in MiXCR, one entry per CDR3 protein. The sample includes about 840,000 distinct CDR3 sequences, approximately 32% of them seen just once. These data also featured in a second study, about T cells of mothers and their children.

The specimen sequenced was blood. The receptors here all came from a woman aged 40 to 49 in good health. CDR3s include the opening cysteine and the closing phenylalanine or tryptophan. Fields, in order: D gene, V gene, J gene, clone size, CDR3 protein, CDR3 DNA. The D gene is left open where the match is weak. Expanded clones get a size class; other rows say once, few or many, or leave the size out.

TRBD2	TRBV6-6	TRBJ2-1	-	CASTGLAGVNEQFF	TGTGCCAGCACAGGACTAGCGGGGGTGAATGAGCAGTTCTTC
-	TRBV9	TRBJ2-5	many	CASSLGTASGETQYF	TGTGCCAGCAGCCTGGGGACAGCCAGCGGGGAGACCCAGTACTTC
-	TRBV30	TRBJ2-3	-	CAWSGRIVSTDTQYF	TGTGCCTGGAGTGGGCGTATCGTCAGCACAGATACGCAGTATTTT
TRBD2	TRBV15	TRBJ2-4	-	CATSGDEWRTSGGWAKNIQYF	TGTGCCACCAGCGGAGATGAGTGGAGGACTAGCGGGGGGTGGGCCAAAAACATTCAGTACTTC
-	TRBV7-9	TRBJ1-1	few	CASSLAGRGLAFF	TGTGCCAGCAGCTTAGCGGGGCGCGGCCTAGCTTTCTTT
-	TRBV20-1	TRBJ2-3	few	CSAPPGAQGDTQYF	TGCAGTGCACCCCCGGGGGCGCAGGGGGATACGCAGTATTTT
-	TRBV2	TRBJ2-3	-	CASRGDPYTQYF	TGTGCCAGCAGGGGGGACCCCTATACGCAGTATTTT
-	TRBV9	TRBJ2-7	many	CASSVEGEGYEQYF	TGTGCCAGCAGCGTAGAGGGGGAAGGCTACGAGCAGTACTTC
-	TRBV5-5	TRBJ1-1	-	CASSLEWLSRTEAFF	TGTGCCAGCAGCTTGGAATGGTTATCGCGCACTGAAGCTTTCTTT
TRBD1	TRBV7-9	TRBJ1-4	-	CASSASTGATNEKLFF	TGTGCCAGCAGCGCTTCAACAGGGGCAACTAATGAAAAACTGTTTTTT
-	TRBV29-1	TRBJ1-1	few	CSGRGGLNTEAFF	TGCAGCGGCCGGGGGGGTTTGAACACTGAAGCTTTCTTT
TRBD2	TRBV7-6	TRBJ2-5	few	CASSLGSSGGHQETQYF	TGTGCCAGCAGCTTAGGCTCTAGCGGGGGCCACCAAGAGACCCAGTACTTC
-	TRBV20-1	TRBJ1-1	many	CSARPQGSEAFF	TGCAGTGCCCGGCCTCAGGGCTCTGAAGCTTTCTTT
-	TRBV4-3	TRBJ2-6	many	CASSQDTGSGANVLTF	TGCGCCAGCAGCCAAGATACAGGGAGTGGGGCCAACGTCCTGACTTTC
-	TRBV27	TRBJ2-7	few	CASSLKTKRAYEQYF	TGTGCCAGCAGTCTAAAGACAAAAAGGGCCTACGAGCAGTACTTC
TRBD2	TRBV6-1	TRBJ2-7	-	CASSARARGGRPYEQYF	TGTGCCAGCAGTGCACGAGCTCGGGGGGGACGTCCCTACGAGCAGTACTTC
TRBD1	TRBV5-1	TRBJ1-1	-	CASSGTGIGKTEAFF	TGCGCCAGCAGCGGGACAGGGATTGGAAAGACTGAAGCTTTCTTT
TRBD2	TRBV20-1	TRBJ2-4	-	CSARSPLAGDPAPYF	TGCAGTGCTAGAAGCCCCTTAGCGGGAGATCCCGCTCCGTACTTC
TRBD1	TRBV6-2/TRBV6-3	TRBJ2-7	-	CASRPIRGQSSYEQYF	TGTGCCAGCAGACCGATCAGGGGGCAGAGCTCCTACGAGCAGTACTTC
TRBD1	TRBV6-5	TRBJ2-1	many	CASSYLPQGASNEQFF	TGTGCCAGCAGTTACCTTCCACAGGGGGCGTCCAATGAGCAGTTCTTC
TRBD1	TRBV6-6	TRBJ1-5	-	CASSYPTGVSNQPQQF	TGTGCCAGCAGTTACCCAACAGGGGTTAGCAATCAGCCCCAGCAGTTT
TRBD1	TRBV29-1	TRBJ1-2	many	CSVDVGQGIDGYTF	TGCAGCGTTGATGTGGGACAGGGGATTGACGGCTACACCTTC
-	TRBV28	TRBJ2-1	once	CASRPYWRGVNEQFF	TGTGCCAGCAGACCGTACTGGCGCGGCGTGAATGAGCAGTTCTTC
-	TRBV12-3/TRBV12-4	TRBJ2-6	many	CASREVGANVLTF	TGTGCCAGCAGGGAGGTCGGGGCCAACGTCCTGACTTTC
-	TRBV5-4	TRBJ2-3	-	CASSATGDTQYF	TGTGCCAGCAGCGCGACAGGCGATACGCAGTATTTT
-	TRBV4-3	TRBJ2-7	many	CAGSPFGAPDYEQYF	TGCGCCGGCAGCCCGTTTGGGGCCCCAGACTACGAGCAGTACTTC
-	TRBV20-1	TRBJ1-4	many	CSASGGSTNEKLFF	TGCAGTGCTAGTGGCGGGTCAACTAATGAAAAACTGTTTTTT
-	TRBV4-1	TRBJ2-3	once	CASSSGGPIPRGTQYF	TGCGCCAGCAGTTCCGGGGGCCCCATCCCGAGGGGTACGCAGTATTTT
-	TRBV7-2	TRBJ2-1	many	CASRALGGQQFF	TGTGCCAGCAGAGCTCTCGGGGGGCAGCAGTTCTTC
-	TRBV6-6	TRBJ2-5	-	CASSPSEGSGETQYF	TGTGCCAGCAGTCCTAGCGAGGGGTCGGGGGAGACCCAGTACTTC